This is a list of T cell receptor beta chains from one sample in a study of blood T cell repertoires in COVID-19. Repertoires were generated with immunoSEQ multiplex PCR, while TCRdb's copy carries only in-frame clones and drops some. The data hold roughly 250,000 clones, with around 88% observed a single time. Sequenced sample: PBMCs or T cells enriched from blood (not recorded which). These receptors came from a man aged 35 to 55 who had recovered from COVID-19. Both conserved end residues are trimmed from each CDR3. A D gene is named only where the DNA matches it firmly.

J gene	V gene	D gene	CDR3 protein
TRBJ2-6	TRBV28	TRBD1	ASRRQGAAGANVLT
TRBJ1-2	TRBV15	TRBD1	ATSRDLQGNPNYGYT
TRBJ1-1	TRBV30	TRBD1	AWSLGPRGHKAEAF
TRBJ1-1	TRBV28	-	ASSLWRSNTEAF
TRBJ2-7	TRBV11-1	TRBD1	ASSRGQGSSYEQY
TRBJ1-1	TRBV11-2	TRBD1	ASSPGQRNTEAF
TRBJ2-7	TRBV6-6	TRBD2	ASKAGGPEQY
TRBJ2-1	TRBV10-3	-	AIQGGGGESYNEQF
TRBJ1-5	TRBV19	TRBD1	ASSIEARGRNQPQH
TRBJ2-2	TRBV19	TRBD1	ASRQDRDTGELF
TRBJ2-7	TRBV7-2	TRBD1	ASSQRDREHEQY
TRBJ2-7	TRBV5-1	TRBD1	ASSLSAGGSYEQY
TRBJ1-1	TRBV29-1	-	SVEVGRGTEAF
TRBJ1-1	TRBV7-2	-	ASSFYSGGSHTEAF
TRBJ2-6	TRBV7-3	TRBD1	ASSLRVGDRGSSGANVLT
TRBJ2-6	TRBV5-1	-	ASSLDSFGANVLT
TRBJ2-5	TRBV9	TRBD1	ASSVTSPGQGVQETQY
TRBJ2-1	TRBV5-1	TRBD1	ASSPGQGTYNEQF
TRBJ1-1	TRBV7-9	-	ASSVSIPEAF
TRBJ1-4	TRBV18	TRBD1	ASSPTGTGGARAEKLF
TRBJ2-6	TRBV4-2	TRBD2	ASSQEATSGSGANVLT
TRBJ2-7	TRBV20-1	TRBD2	SASWRESIYEQY
TRBJ2-3	TRBV28	-	ASSPQGNTDTQY
TRBJ1-2	TRBV7-3	-	ASSLRGGPNYGYT
TRBJ2-3	TRBV7-3	TRBD1	ASSTIGTGTDTQY
TRBJ2-7	TRBV7-8	-	ASSKTQGAYEQY
TRBJ1-4	TRBV29-1	-	SVRGNSVEKLF
TRBJ2-2	TRBV9	-	ASSVGFRFEHLSTGELF
TRBJ1-2	TRBV4-2	-	ASSQDSDRSNYGYT
TRBJ1-4	TRBV7-2	TRBD1	ASSLTGTGSFGKLF
TRBJ2-1	TRBV5-8	TRBD2	ASSLESSAGGYNEQF
TRBJ2-7	TRBV18	-	ASSPEMTGRPGEQY
TRBJ1-3	TRBV6-5	-	ASWQGSGNTIY
TRBJ1-1	TRBV7-9	-	ASSLGGLVTEAF
TRBJ2-3	TRBV7-3	-	ASSWGGNTDTQY
TRBJ1-2	TRBV6-5	TRBD1	ASSDSRQGSYGYT
TRBJ2-3	TRBV19	-	ASRGARVSRTDTQY
TRBJ1-6	TRBV18	-	ASSPGRDNSPLH
TRBJ1-4	TRBV6-5	-	AQQINRVREKLF
TRBJ2-2	TRBV2	TRBD2	ASAGENTGELF
TRBJ2-7	TRBV27	TRBD2	ASSLSGRLGRASSYEQY
TRBJ2-3	TRBV20-1	TRBD2	SASRLSGGASDTQY